This entry features one T cell receptor beta chain sequence. Its specificity is not known. These data are taken from a study of T cell responses to AZD1222 COVID-19 vaccine. Whole-study results and caveats: Repertoire sampling occurred only after the peak T cell response. With dominance at 160-218 and 743-854, vaccine-associated CD4 TCRs spanned spike. Females made up more of the donors, who were largely white British, and clonal diversity may have come out too low.

Sequenced by immunoSEQ multiplex PCR; TCRdb stores in-frame clones only, minus some. The sample lists about 120,000 clones; about nine tenths were seen once. J gave up 7 bases and V 8 bases, and 8 bases lay outside the gene matches. The germline gives CDR1 MNHEY, CDR2 SMNVEV (reference sequence). This CDR3 spans 13 amino acids. The genes are TRBV27 and TRBJ1-2; 9 bases align to TRBD1. This sample comprised peripheral blood, obtained on day 0 of MenACWY control vaccination. The sequence was collected from an adult in good health. CDR3 sequence reads: CASRGQGNSGYTF. CDR3 DNA sequence: TGTGCCAGCCGTGGACAGGGGAACAGTGGCTACACCTTC.